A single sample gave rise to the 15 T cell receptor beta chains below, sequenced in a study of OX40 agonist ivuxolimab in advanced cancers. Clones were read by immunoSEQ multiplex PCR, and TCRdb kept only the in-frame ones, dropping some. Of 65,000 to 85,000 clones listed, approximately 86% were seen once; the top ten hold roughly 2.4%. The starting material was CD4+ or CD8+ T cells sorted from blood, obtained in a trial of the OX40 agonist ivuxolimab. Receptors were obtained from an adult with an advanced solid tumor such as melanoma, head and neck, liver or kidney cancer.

The CDR3: CSVGQVLTDTQYF. For the CDR3, the DNA is TGCAGCGTTGGACAGGTCCTCACAGATACGCAGTATTTT. The genes are TRBV29-1 and TRBJ2-3; the D gene is possibly TRBD1 (6 bases). Trimming left V 4 bases short and J 2 bases short, with 10 bases between. The CDR3 sequence is 13 residues long. Germline V gene data show CDR1 as SQVTM and CDR2 as ANQGSEA.

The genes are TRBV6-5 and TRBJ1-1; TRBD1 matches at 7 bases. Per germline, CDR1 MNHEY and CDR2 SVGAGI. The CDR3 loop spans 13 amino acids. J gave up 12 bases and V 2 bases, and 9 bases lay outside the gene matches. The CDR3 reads CASSYTQDRVSFF. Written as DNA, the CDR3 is TGTGCCAGCAGTTACACCCAAGACAGGGTCTCTTTCTTT.

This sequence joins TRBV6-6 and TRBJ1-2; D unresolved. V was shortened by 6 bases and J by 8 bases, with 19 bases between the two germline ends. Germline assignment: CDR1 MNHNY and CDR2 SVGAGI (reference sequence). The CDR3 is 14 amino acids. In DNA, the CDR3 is TGTGCCAGCAGCCTAGACCTCGTCCAGAGGGGCTACACCTTC. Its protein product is CASSLDLVQRGYTF.

CDR3 nucleotide sequence: TGTGCCAGCAGCTTATCGCTGGCGGGGAATCAGCCCCAGCATTTT. This sequence encodes CASSLSLAGNQPQHF. The V gene is TRBV7-2, the J gene TRBJ1-5; D unclear. The CDR3 covers 15 residues. V lost 2 bases, J lost 4 bases, and 12 bases lay in between. Germline values: CDR1 SGHTA, CDR2 FQGNSA. Combining the CDR3 with reference TRBV7-2 and TRBJ1-5 gives the whole variable domain GAGVSQSPSNKVTEKGKDVELRCDPISGHTALYWYRQSLGQGLEFLIYFQGNSAPDKSGLPSDRFSAERTGGSVSTLTIQRTQQEDSAVYLCASSLSLAGNQPQHFGDGTRLSIL.

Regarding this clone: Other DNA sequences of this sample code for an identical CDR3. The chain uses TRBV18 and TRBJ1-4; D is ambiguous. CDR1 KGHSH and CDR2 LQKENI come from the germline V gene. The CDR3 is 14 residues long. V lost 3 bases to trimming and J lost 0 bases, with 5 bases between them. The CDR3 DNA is TGTGCCAGCTCACCGGGTGCAACTAATGAAAAACTGTTTTTT. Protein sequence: CASSPGATNEKLFF.

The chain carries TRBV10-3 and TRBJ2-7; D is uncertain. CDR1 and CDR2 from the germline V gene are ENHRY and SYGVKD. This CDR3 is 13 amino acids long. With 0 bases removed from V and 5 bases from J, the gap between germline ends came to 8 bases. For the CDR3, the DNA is TGTGCCATCAGTGAGTCCCAGGATAACGAGCAGTACTTC. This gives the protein CAISESQDNEQYF.

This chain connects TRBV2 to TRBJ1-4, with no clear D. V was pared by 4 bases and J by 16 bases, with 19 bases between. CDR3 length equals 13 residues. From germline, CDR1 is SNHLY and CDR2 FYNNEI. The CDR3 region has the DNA TGTGCCAGCAGTGGCTTCTTAAAATTCGACCGGTTTTTT. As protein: CASSGFLKFDRFF. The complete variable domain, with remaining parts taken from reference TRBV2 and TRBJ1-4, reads EPEVTQTPSHQVTQMGQEVILRCVPISNHLYFYWYRQILGQKVEFLVSFYNNEISEKSEIFDDQFSVERPDGSNFTLKIRSTKLEDSAMYFCASSGFLKFDRFFGSGTQLSVL.

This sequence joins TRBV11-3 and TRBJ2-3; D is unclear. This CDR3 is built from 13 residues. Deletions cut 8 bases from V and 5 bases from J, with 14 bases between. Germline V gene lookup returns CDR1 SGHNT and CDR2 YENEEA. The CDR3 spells CASGREERDTQYF. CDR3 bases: TGTGCCAGCGGACGAGAGGAGAGAGATACGCAGTATTTT.

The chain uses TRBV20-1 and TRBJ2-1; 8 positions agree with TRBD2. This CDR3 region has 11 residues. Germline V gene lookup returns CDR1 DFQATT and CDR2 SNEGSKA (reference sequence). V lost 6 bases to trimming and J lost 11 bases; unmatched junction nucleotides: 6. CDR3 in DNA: TGCAGTGCCCAGAGCGGGAGCCAGCAGTTCTTC. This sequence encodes CSAQSGSQQFF.

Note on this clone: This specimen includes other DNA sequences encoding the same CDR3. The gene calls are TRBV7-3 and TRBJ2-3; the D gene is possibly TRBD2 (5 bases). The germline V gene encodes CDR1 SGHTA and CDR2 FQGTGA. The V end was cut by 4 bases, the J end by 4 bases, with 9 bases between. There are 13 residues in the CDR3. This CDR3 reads CASSSGGPDTQYF. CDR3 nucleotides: TGTGCCAGCAGCTCCGGAGGTCCAGATACGCAGTATTTT.

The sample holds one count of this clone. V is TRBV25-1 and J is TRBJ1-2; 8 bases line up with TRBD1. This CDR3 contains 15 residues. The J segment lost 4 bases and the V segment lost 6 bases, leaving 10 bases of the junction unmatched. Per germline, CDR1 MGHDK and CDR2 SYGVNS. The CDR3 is CASRGERTGTYGYTF. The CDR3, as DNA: TGTGCCAGCAGGGGAGAAAGGACAGGGACCTATGGCTACACCTTC.

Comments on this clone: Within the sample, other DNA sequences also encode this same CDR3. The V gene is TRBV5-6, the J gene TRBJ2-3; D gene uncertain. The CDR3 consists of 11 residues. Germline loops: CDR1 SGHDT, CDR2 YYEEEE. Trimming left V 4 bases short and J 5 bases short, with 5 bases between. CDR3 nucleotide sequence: TGTGCCAGCAGCCTCCAAGATACGCAGTATTTT. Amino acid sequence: CASSLQDTQYF.

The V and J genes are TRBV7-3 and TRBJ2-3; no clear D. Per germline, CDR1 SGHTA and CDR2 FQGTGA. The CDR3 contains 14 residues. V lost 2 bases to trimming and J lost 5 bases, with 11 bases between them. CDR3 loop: CASSLQAVQDTQYF. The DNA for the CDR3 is TGTGCCAGCAGCTTACAGGCTGTTCAAGATACGCAGTATTTT.

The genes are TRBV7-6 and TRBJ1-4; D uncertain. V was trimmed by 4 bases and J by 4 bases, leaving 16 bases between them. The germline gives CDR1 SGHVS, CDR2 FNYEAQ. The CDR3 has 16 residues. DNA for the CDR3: TGTGCCAGCAGCTCAGGAGCTTTTAAGCGTAATGAAAAACTGTTTTTT. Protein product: CASSSGAFKRNEKLFF.

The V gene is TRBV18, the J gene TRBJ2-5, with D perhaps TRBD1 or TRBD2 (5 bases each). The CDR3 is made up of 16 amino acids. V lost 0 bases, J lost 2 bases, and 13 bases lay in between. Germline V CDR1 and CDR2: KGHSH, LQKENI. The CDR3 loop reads CASSPPGPGTQETQYF. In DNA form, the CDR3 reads TGTGCCAGCTCACCACCGGGCCCGGGGACGCAAGAGACCCAGTACTTC. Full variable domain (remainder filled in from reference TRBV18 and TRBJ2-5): NAGVMQNPRHLVRRRGQEARLRCSPMKGHSHVYWYRQLPEEGLKFMVYLQKENIIDESGMPKERFSAEFPKEGPSILRIQQVVRGDSAAYFCASSPPGPGTQETQYFGPGTRLLVL.